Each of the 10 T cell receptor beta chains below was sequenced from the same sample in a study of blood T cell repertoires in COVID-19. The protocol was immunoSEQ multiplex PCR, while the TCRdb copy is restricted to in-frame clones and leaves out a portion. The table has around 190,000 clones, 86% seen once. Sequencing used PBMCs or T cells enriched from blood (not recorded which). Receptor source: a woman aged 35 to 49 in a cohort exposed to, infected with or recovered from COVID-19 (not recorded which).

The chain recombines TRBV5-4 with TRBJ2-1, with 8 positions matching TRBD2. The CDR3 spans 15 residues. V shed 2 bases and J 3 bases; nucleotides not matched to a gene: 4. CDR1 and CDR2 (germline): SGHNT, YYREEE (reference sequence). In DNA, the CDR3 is TGTGCCAGCAGCTTAGGCGGGGGGAACTACAATGAGCAGTTCTTC. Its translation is CASSLGGGNYNEQFF.

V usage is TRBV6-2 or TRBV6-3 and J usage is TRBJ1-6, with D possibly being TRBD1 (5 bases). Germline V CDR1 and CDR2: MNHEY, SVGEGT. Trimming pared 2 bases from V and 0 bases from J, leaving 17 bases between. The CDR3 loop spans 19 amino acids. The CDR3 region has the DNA TGTGCCAGCAGTTACCACGCGGGGGAGTCGAGCTCCTATAATTCACCCCTCCACTTT. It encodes CASSYHAGESSSYNSPLHF.

DNA for the CDR3: TGTGCCAGCAGCTTAGCCCAGTTCCTAAGGCAGGGGGCCAACAACGAGCAGTACTTC. It codes for CASSLAQFLRQGANNEQYF. The J gene is TRBJ2-7, the V gene TRBV7-2; 8 nucleotides align to TRBD1. The CDR3 extends over 19 amino acids. CDR1 and CDR2 from the germline V gene are SGHTA and FQGNSA. V was clipped by 0 bases and J by 5 bases; unmatched bases: 18.

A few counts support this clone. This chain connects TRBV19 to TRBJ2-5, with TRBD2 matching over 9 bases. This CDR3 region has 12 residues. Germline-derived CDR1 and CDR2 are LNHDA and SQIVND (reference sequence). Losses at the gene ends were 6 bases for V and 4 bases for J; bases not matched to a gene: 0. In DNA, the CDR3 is TGTGCCAGTAGACTAGCGGGAGAGACCCAGTACTTC. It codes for CASRLAGETQYF.

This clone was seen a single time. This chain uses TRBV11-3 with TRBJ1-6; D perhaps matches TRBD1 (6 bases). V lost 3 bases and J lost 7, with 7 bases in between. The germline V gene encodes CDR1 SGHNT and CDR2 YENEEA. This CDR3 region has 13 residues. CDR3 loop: CASSFRGNSPLHF. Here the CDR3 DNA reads TGTGCCAGCAGCTTTAGGGGGAATTCACCCCTCCACTTT.

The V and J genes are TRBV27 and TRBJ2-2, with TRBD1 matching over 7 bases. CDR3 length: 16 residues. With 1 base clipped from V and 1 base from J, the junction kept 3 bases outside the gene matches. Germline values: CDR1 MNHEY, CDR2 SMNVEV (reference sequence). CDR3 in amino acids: CASSLFGTENTGELFF. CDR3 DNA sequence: TGTGCCAGCAGTTTATTCGGGACAGAGAACACCGGGGAGCTGTTTTTT.

The CDR3 sequence: CASSHSNQPQHF. CDR3 nucleotide sequence: TGTGCCAGCAGTCATAGCAATCAGCCCCAGCATTTT. This chain links TRBV28 with TRBJ1-5; no firm D call. Deletions cut 5 bases from V and 0 bases from J, with 2 bases between. The germline gives CDR1 MDHEN, CDR2 SYDVKM. This CDR3 has 12 amino acids.

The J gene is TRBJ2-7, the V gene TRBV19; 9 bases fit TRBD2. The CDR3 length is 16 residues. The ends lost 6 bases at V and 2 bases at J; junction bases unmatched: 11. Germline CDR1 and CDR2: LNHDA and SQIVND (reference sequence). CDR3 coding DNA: TGTGCCAGTAGCCCCGTTGGGGCGGGAGGGCCCTACGAGCAGTACTTC. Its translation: CASSPVGAGGPYEQYF.

CDR3 DNA sequence: TGTGCCAGCAGTTTCTTAGCGGGAGGGCCGATGTACAATGAGCAGTTCTTC. Its protein product is CASSFLAGGPMYNEQFF. The V and J genes are TRBV27 and TRBJ2-1; 11 nucleotides match TRBD2. V lost 3 bases, J lost 4 bases, and 8 bases stayed unmatched. CDR3 length equals 17 residues. CDR1 and CDR2 from the germline V gene are MNHEY and SMNVEV (reference sequence).

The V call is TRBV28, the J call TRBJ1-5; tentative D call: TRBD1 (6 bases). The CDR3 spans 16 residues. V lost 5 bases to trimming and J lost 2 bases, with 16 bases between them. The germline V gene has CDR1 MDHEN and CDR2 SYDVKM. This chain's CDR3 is CASSPQGSGGNQPQHF. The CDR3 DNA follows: TGTGCCAGCAGTCCCCAGGGTTCAGGGGGCAATCAGCCCCAGCATTTT.